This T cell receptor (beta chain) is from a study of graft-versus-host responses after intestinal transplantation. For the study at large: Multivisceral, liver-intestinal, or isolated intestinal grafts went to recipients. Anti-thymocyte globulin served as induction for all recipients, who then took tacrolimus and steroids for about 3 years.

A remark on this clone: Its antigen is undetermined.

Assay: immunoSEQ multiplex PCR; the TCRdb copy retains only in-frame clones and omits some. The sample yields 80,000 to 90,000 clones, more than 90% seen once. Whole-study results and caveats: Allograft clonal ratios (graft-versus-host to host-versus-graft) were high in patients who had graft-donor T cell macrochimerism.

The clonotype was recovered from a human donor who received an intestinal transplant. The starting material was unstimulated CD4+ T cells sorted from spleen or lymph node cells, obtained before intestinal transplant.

In DNA form, the CDR3 reads TGTGCTAGTGGTTTGTCATCAGCGGGAGTACTATTCAATGAGCAGTTCTTC. This codes for CASGLSSAGVLFNEQFF. The rearrangement uses TRBV12-5 and TRBJ2-1, with 8 bases fitting TRBD2. Trimming at V came to 2 bases and at J to 6 bases, leaving 12 bases not matched to a gene. The germline CDR1 and CDR2 sequences are LGHNT and FRNRAP. CDR3 size: 17 residues.